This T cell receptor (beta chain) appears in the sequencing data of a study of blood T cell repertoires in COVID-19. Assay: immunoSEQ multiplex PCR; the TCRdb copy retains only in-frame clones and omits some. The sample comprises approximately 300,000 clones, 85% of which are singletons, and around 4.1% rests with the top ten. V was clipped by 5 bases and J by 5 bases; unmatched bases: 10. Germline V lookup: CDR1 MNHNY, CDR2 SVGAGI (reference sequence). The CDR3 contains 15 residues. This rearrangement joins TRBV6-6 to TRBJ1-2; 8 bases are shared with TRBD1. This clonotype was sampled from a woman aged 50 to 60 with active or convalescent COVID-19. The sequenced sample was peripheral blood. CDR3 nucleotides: TGTGCCAGCAGTCGGTCCGGACAGGGACGGTATGGCTACACCTTC. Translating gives CASSRSGQGRYGYTF.